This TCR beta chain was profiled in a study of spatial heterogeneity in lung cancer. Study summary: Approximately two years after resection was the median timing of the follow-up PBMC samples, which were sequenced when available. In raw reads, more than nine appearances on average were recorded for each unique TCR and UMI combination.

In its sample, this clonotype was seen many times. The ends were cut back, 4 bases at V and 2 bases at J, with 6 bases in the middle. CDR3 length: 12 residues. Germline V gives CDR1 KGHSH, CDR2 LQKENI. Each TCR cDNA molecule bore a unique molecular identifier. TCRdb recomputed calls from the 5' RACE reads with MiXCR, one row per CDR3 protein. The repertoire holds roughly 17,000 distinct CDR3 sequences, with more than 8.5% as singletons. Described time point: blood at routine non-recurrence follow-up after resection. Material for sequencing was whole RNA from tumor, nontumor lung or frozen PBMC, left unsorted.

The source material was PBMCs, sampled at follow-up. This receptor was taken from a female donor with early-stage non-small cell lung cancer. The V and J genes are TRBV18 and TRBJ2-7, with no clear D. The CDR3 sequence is CASSLSPYEQYF. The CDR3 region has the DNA TGTGCCAGCTCACTGAGCCCCTACGAGCAGTACTTC.